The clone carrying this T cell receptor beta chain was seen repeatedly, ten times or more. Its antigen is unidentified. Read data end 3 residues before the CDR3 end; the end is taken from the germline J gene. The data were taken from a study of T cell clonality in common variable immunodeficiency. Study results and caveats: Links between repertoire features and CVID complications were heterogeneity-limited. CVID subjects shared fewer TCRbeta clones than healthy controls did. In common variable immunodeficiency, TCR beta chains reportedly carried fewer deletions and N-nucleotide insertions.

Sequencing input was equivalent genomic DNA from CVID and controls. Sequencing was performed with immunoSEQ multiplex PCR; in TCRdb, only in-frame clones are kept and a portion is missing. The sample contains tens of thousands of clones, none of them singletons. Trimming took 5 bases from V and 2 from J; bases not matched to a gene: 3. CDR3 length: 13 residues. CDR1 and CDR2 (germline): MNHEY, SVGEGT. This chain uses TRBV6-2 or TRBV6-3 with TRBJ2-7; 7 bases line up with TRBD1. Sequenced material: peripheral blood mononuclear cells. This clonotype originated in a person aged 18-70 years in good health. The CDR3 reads CASSAGTAYEQYF. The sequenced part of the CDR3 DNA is TGTGCCAGCAGTGCCGGGACAGCCTACGAG.